These 12 T cell receptor beta chains were all obtained from the same sample, sequenced in a study of OX40 agonist ivuxolimab in advanced cancers. The library was obtained by the immunoSEQ multiplex PCR assay. TCRdb took this table from immuneACCESS and kept in-frame rearrangements with V and J called. Such tables lack part of the clones; where checked against another copy, unresolved V genes explain under half of the gap, and the rest is unexplained. The sample records 55,000 to 70,000 clones, more than 70% of which are singletons. Together, the top ten hold approximately 2.6% of the sample. The sample here was CD4+ or CD8+ T cells sorted from blood, taken in a trial of the OX40 agonist ivuxolimab. The origin of the receptors is an adult with an advanced solid tumor such as melanoma, head and neck, liver or kidney cancer.

The chain links TRBV27 to TRBJ1-5; 8 positions match TRBD1. V was pared by 3 bases and J by 7 bases, with 2 bases of the junction left unmatched. The CDR3 is 13 residues long. Looked up from germline, CDR1 is MNHEY and CDR2 is SMNVEV (reference sequence). The CDR3 nucleotides read TGTGCCAGCAGTTTCAGGGGGCTGCAGCCCCAGCATTTT. Translated, it gives CASSFRGLQPQHF.

This chain connects TRBV29-1 to TRBJ2-3; D is unclear. In germline, CDR1 is SQVTM, CDR2 ANQGSEA. V was pared by 1 base and J by 1 base, with 15 bases between. This CDR3 has 16 residues. Written as DNA, the CDR3 is TGCAGCGTTGAAGTGCCGCCCCCCCGCGGCACAGATACGCAGTATTTT. Its translation: CSVEVPPPRGTDTQYF.

This clone has ten or more counts. The rearrangement joins TRBV4-1 to TRBJ2-2; no firm D call. The CDR3 is made up of 13 amino acids. V was pared by 4 bases and J by 6 bases, with 9 bases between. Per the germline V gene, CDR1 is MGHRA and CDR2 is YSYEKL. The CDR3 DNA is TGCGCCAGCAGCCTTTTAAGCTCCGGGGAGCTGTTTTTT. This gives the protein CASSLLSSGELFF.

This clone was recorded once. V and J are TRBV30 and TRBJ1-1; D is undetermined. CDR1 is GTSNPN and CDR2 is SVGIG in the germline V gene (reference sequence). The V gene lost 7 bases and the J gene lost 3 bases, with 12 bases spanning the gap. This CDR3 is 12 amino acids long. CDR3 region: CASIVVDTEAFF. The CDR3 nucleotides read TGTGCCTCCATCGTCGTGGACACTGAAGCTTTCTTT.

V is TRBV5-4 and J is TRBJ1-6; D uncertain. The CDR3 has 13 amino acids. From germline, CDR1 is SGHNT and CDR2 YYREEE (reference sequence). Deletions cut 2 bases from V and 7 bases from J, with 7 bases between. The CDR3 loop is CASSLDPNSPLHF. For the CDR3, the DNA is TGTGCCAGCAGCTTAGACCCGAATTCACCCCTCCACTTT.

The chain uses TRBV15 and TRBJ2-2, with D unclear. V lost 0 bases to trimming and J lost 5 bases, with 13 bases between them. CDR1 is LNHNV, CDR2 YYDKDF, per germline (reference sequence). This CDR3 comprises 16 residues. This CDR3 reads CATSRDYGRGTGELFF. DNA of the CDR3: TGTGCCACCAGCAGAGATTATGGCAGAGGTACCGGGGAGCTGTTTTTT.

The gene calls are TRBV6-6 and TRBJ2-5; D uncertain. The length of the CDR3 is 13 residues. V gave up 0 bases and J gave up 1 base, with 3 bases separating them. CDR1 is MNHNY, CDR2 SVGAGI, per germline (reference sequence). The CDR3 region is CASSYSFQETQYF. In DNA, the CDR3 is TGTGCCAGCAGTTACTCGTTCCAAGAGACCCAGTACTTC.

The gene calls are TRBV11-3 and TRBJ2-2; 8 positions agree with TRBD2. The CDR3 contains 14 residues. Looked up from germline, CDR1 is SGHNT and CDR2 is YENEEA. V shed 7 bases, J shed 8 bases, and the junction held 9 bases outside the gene matches. The CDR3 reads CASTPGGAAGELFF. CDR3 nucleotide sequence: TGTGCCAGCACCCCCGGGGGGGCTGCTGGGGAGCTGTTTTTT.

This chain connects TRBV11-1 to TRBJ1-2, with 7 bases aligning to TRBD1. Trimming at V came to 3 bases and at J to 6 bases, leaving 10 bases not matched to a gene. This CDR3 has 15 amino acids. The germline CDR1 and CDR2 sequences are SGHAT and FQDESV (reference sequence). CDR3 residues: CASSFGTAPSDGYTF. The CDR3 DNA is TGTGCCAGCAGCTTTGGGACAGCGCCAAGTGATGGCTACACCTTC. Full variable domain (remainder filled in from reference TRBV11-1 and TRBJ1-2): EAEVAQSPRYKITEKSQAVAFWCDPISGHATLYWYRQILGQGPELLVQFQDESVVDDSQLPKDRFSAERLKGVDSTLKIQPAELGDSAMYLCASSFGTAPSDGYTFGSGTRLTVV.

The chain is built from TRBV7-8 and TRBJ2-7; weak D call: TRBD2 (5 bases). The germline V gene has CDR1 SGHVS and CDR2 FQNEAQ. The CDR3 sequence is 13 residues long. V shed 3 bases and J shed 2 bases, with 8 bases lying between them. The CDR3 is CASSFKEAYEQYF. DNA of the CDR3: TGTGCCAGCAGCTTTAAGGAGGCCTACGAGCAGTACTTC.

This chain joins TRBV4-1 and TRBJ1-2, with D possibly TRBD1 on 5 matching bases. This CDR3 region has 15 residues. V was cut by 6 bases and J by 4 bases, with 18 bases left in between. CDR1 is MGHRA and CDR2 is YSYEKL in the germline V gene. The CDR3 region is CASSQARDPVYGYTF. The CDR3 DNA is TGCGCCAGCAGTCAGGCCAGGGATCCGGTCTATGGCTACACCTTC.

The chain links TRBV5-8 to TRBJ1-1; 9 nucleotides agree with TRBD1. The CDR3 spans 17 residues. Germline CDR1 reads SGHTS; CDR2 reads YDEGEE. Germline trimming cut 0 bases from V and 6 bases from J; bases unmatched to any gene: 12. CDR3 nucleotide sequence: TGTGCCAGCAGCTTGGCTAGTTTTGTCGGGACAGGGTCTGAAGCTTTCTTT. It is translated as CASSLASFVGTGSEAFF.